Shown below are 17 T cell receptor beta chains from a single sample sequenced in a study of CD8 T cells in Susac syndrome. The RNA input was about 0.5 to 1 ug, and it was reverse transcribed with random hexamers. MiXCR, applied by TCRdb to the immunoSEQ multiplex PCR reads, yields one record per CDR3 protein. Among around 190,000 distinct CDR3 sequences, roughly 95% were seen once, and the ten largest hold approximately 0.1%. Source material: CD4+ T cells from PBMCs. The receptors derive from a human donor in good health.

The gene calls are TRBV7-9 and TRBJ2-5; 13 nucleotides match TRBD2. This CDR3 is 17 amino acids long. The V gene's germline CDR1 is SEHNR and CDR2 FQNEAQ (reference sequence). The V segment lost 4 bases and the J segment 5 bases; nucleotides outside the gene matches: 10. CDR3 sequence: CASSYRSGTSGKETQYF. CDR3 DNA sequence: TGTGCCAGCAGCTACCGATCCGGGACTAGCGGGAAGGAGACCCAGTACTTC.

This chain joins TRBV20-1 and TRBJ2-7; D is unresolved. The germline V gene has CDR1 DFQATT and CDR2 SNEGSKA (reference sequence). This CDR3 is built from 12 residues. V was clipped by 4 bases and J by 3 bases, with 10 bases between them. Here the CDR3 reads CSANYLLYEQYF. Here the CDR3 DNA reads TGCAGTGCTAACTATCTTCTCTACGAGCAGTACTTC.

This chain joins TRBV27 and TRBJ2-3; 10 nucleotides align to TRBD1. The CDR3 extends over 16 amino acids. Germline V gene sequence: CDR1 MNHEY, CDR2 SMNVEV (reference sequence). Trimming cost V 6 bases and J 5 bases; bases outside gene matches: 11. The CDR3 is CASRSLTGGEVDTQYF. Written as DNA, the CDR3 is TGTGCCAGCAGATCGTTGACAGGGGGCGAAGTAGATACGCAGTATTTT.

The chain joins TRBV9 to TRBJ2-7, with 7 bases aligning to TRBD2. Germline values: CDR1 SGDLS, CDR2 YYNGEE. After removal of 2 bases from V and 5 bases from J, the junction contained 7 bases not matched to a gene. The CDR3 contains 14 residues. This CDR3 reads CASSVTGGSDEQYF. Written as DNA, the CDR3 is TGTGCCAGCAGCGTTACGGGCGGGAGCGACGAGCAGTACTTC. The full variable domain, completed using reference TRBV9 and TRBJ2-7, is DSGVTQTPKHLITATGQRVTLRCSPRSGDLSVYWYQQSLDQGLQFLIQYYNGEERAKGNILERFSAQQFPDLHSELNLSSLELGDSALYFCASSVTGGSDEQYFGPGTRLTVT.

This clonotype was counted a single time. This CDR3 reads CAWSRMGGIGGYTF. In DNA form, the CDR3 reads TGTGCCTGGAGTAGGATGGGCGGAATCGGTGGCTACACCTTC. V gene TRBV30 combines with J gene TRBJ1-2; D not resolved. The V and J ends lost 2 bases and 7 bases respectively, with 17 bases between them. The CDR3 loop spans 14 amino acids. Germline V gene sequence: CDR1 GTSNPN, CDR2 SVGIG (reference sequence).

The chain joins TRBV15 to TRBJ2-7, with no clear D. Germline V gene sequence: CDR1 LNHNV, CDR2 YYDKDF (reference sequence). Trimming removed 5 bases from V and 6 bases from J, with 11 bases in between. The CDR3 has 12 amino acids. The CDR3 spells CATSVTSGEQYF. CDR3 nucleotides: TGTGCCACCAGCGTTACTTCGGGCGAGCAGTACTTC.

The chain has TRBV29-1 and TRBJ2-3, with TRBD2 matching over 9 bases. J lost 5 bases, V lost 2 bases, and 5 bases had no gene match. Germline V lookup: CDR1 SQVTM, CDR2 ANQGSEA. The CDR3 spans 14 residues. In nucleotides, the CDR3 is TGCAGCGTTGAACTAGCGGGATTGGGAGATACGCAGTATTTT. Translated, it gives CSVELAGLGDTQYF.

The chain carries TRBV3-1 and TRBJ2-3, with 11 bases that match TRBD2. Trimming cost V 8 bases and J 6 bases; bases outside gene matches: 4. CDR3 length: 13 residues. From germline, CDR1 is LGHDT and CDR2 YNNKEL (reference sequence). This CDR3 is CASQGTSGDTQYF. DNA of the CDR3: TGTGCCAGCCAAGGGACTAGCGGCGATACGCAGTATTTT.

The chain couples TRBV28 to TRBJ2-5; D is unclear. With 6 bases removed from V and 1 base from J, the gap between germline ends came to 9 bases. CDR3 size: 13 residues. Germline V gene data show CDR1 as MDHEN and CDR2 as SYDVKM. CDR3 sequence (DNA): TGTGCCAGCAGGGAGCACGGCCAAGAGACCCAGTACTTC. As protein: CASREHGQETQYF.

Remarks on this clonotype: The junction and the germline gene differ at one end; a read error may be behind it. This chain uses TRBV5-1 with TRBJ2-1, with 11 bases lining up with TRBD2. CDR1 and CDR2 (germline): SGHRS, YFSETQ. The CDR3 sequence is 15 residues long. The CDR3 loop is CASSPGTSGYNEQFF. DNA of the CDR3: TGTGCCAGTAGTCCTGGGACTAGCGGATACAATGAGCAGTTCTTC. Variable domain in full (rest from reference TRBV5-1 and TRBJ2-1): KAGVTQTPRYLIKTRGQQVTLSCSPISGHRSVSWYQQTPGQGLQFLFEYFSETQRNKGNFPGRFSGRQFSNSRSEMNVSTLELGDSALYLCASSPGTSGYNEQFFGPGTRLTVL.

The rearrangement links TRBV12-3 or TRBV12-4 to TRBJ2-7, with 10 bases fitting TRBD2. Trimming at V came to 5 bases and at J to 7 bases, leaving 11 bases not matched to a gene. This CDR3 has 15 residues. The CDR3 spells CASSPALAGVREQYF. As DNA, the CDR3 is TGTGCCAGCAGTCCCGCCCTAGCGGGAGTTAGGGAGCAGTACTTC.

V and J are TRBV27 and TRBJ1-5, with 9 bases matching TRBD1. With 1 base clipped from V and 4 bases from J, the junction kept 5 bases outside the gene matches. The CDR3 consists of 16 residues. The germline V gene encodes CDR1 MNHEY and CDR2 SMNVEV (reference sequence). The CDR3 DNA sequence: TGTGCCAGCAGTTTATACGCACAGGGGGCAAATCAGCCCCAGCATTTT. This sequence encodes CASSLYAQGANQPQHF.

The chain couples TRBV28 to TRBJ2-7; no firm D call. Trimming pared 7 bases from V and 4 bases from J, leaving 17 bases between. The CDR3 has 14 amino acids. Per the germline V gene, CDR1 is MDHEN and CDR2 is SYDVKM. The CDR3 spells CASNEVGKRYEQYF. The CDR3, as DNA: TGTGCCAGCAATGAGGTGGGGAAAAGGTACGAGCAGTACTTC.

The chain combines TRBV12-3 or TRBV12-4 with TRBJ2-5, with a weak D call TRBD1 (5 bases). Trimming took off 7 bases at V and 7 bases at J, with 22 bases between the two ends. This CDR3 region has 15 residues. CDR3 bases: TGTGCCAGCACGGGTACTCCCGGTCCCCAGGGGACCCAGTACTTC. It yields the protein CASTGTPGPQGTQYF.

The chain carries TRBV15 and TRBJ1-2, with D hard to call. The germline V and J ends were trimmed by 0 bases and 4 bases, with 12 bases remaining between them. The CDR3 spans 15 residues. Germline assignment: CDR1 LNHNV and CDR2 YYDKDF (reference sequence). The CDR3 reads CATSRDLADPYGYTF. DNA of the CDR3: TGTGCCACCAGCAGAGATTTAGCCGATCCCTATGGCTACACCTTC.

V is TRBV5-4 and J is TRBJ1-4, with 9 bases that match TRBD1. This CDR3 has 15 amino acids. V trimming: 0 bases; J trimming: 6 bases; junction bases outside the gene matches: 3. Germline V lookup: CDR1 SGHNT, CDR2 YYREEE (reference sequence). The CDR3 region has the DNA TGTGCCAGCAGCTTGGACAGGGGGCGAGATGAAAAACTGTTTTTT. Translation: CASSLDRGRDEKLFF. Using reference TRBV5-4 and TRBJ1-4 for the parts outside the CDR3, the full variable domain is ETGVTQSPTHLIKTRGQQVTLRCSSQSGHNTVSWYQQALGQGPQFIFQYYREEENGRGNFPPRFSGLQFPNYSSELNVNALELDDSALYLCASSLDRGRDEKLFFGSGTQLSVL.

The V gene is TRBV14, the J gene TRBJ2-5; D ambiguous. V lost 4 bases to trimming and J lost 2 bases, with 14 bases between them. The CDR3 totals 15 residues. Per germline, CDR1 SGHDN and CDR2 FVKESK. The CDR3 DNA sequence: TGTGCCAGCAGCCCCCTACGGTTGACTCAAGAGACCCAGTACTTC. Translated: CASSPLRLTQETQYF.